These T cell receptor beta chains were read from a single sample in a study of T cells in localized non-small cell lung cancer. TCRdb's table, derived via immunoSEQ multiplex PCR, lists solely in-frame clones and lacks some. The data contain approximately 63,000 clones, roughly 89% of them singletons. Sequencing was performed on peripheral blood, taken before any cancer treatment. These receptors all come from a man aged 40 to 70 with stage I squamous cell lung carcinoma. The CDR3 runs from the conserved cysteine through the conserved F or W. The D gene is left open where the match is weak. Size values are once, few and many counts, or a class for expanded clones, and some rows have none.

V,J,D,size,DNA,CDR3
TRBV11-2,TRBJ1-2,NA,NA,TGTGCCAGCAGCAAACCCGGGGACACCTATGGCTACACCTTC,CASSKPGDTYGYTF
TRBV7-2,TRBJ2-7,NA,NA,TGTGCCAGCAGCTTACAACTAGTCAGCGAGCAGTACTTC,CASSLQLVSEQYF
TRBV11-3,TRBJ2-2,NA,NA,TGTGCCAGCAGCTTACGGCCCCCCGGGGAGCTGTTTTTT,CASSLRPPGELFF
TRBV7-2,TRBJ2-1,NA,NA,TGTGCCAGCAGCTTAAAATTACGTGAGCAGTTCTTC,CASSLKLREQFF
TRBV7-8,TRBJ2-3,TRBD2,NA,TGTGCCAGCAGCGTTAGCGGGAGGGCAGATACGCAGTATTTT,CASSVSGRADTQYF
TRBV7-9,TRBJ2-7,TRBD1,NA,TGTGCCAGCAGCTTAGGGACAGGGGCCTACGAGCAGTACTTC,CASSLGTGAYEQYF
TRBV5-4,TRBJ1-4,NA,NA,TGTGCCAGCAGCCCCGGGGGGCAGCCTAATGAAAAACTGTTTTTT,CASSPGGQPNEKLFF
TRBV4-1,TRBJ2-3,NA,NA,TGCGCCAGCAGCCAAGTAGAAGGAGATACGCAGTATTTT,CASSQVEGDTQYF
TRBV18,TRBJ1-1,NA,NA,TGTGCCAGCTCGCCTGGAGGCTTCACTGAAGCTTTCTTT,CASSPGGFTEAFF
TRBV6-5,TRBJ1-3,NA,NA,TGTGCCAGCAGTTACGGCGGAGCCTACTCTGGAAACACCATATATTTT,CASSYGGAYSGNTIYF
TRBV6-5,TRBJ1-1,TRBD1,NA,TGTGCCAGCAGGCCACCGGGACAGGCGAACACTGAAGCTTTCTTT,CASRPPGQANTEAFF
TRBV9,TRBJ1-1,NA,NA,TGTGCCAGCAGCCCCGGGGGGGCAGGGACTGAAGCTTTCTTT,CASSPGGAGTEAFF
TRBV7-8,TRBJ1-2,NA,NA,TGTGCCAGCAGCCCCCCAGCAGGGAACTATGGCTACACCTTC,CASSPPAGNYGYTF
TRBV5-1,TRBJ2-1,NA,NA,TGCGCCAGCAACCGGGGCTACAATGAGCAGTTCTTC,CASNRGYNEQFF
TRBV5-6,TRBJ2-7,NA,NA,TGTGCCAGCGTCAACAGGGATGGGCCCTCCGTGCAGTACTTC,CASVNRDGPSVQYF
TRBV30,TRBJ2-3,NA,NA,TGTGCCTGGAGTGTACAGACAGATACGCAGTATTTT,CAWSVQTDTQYF
TRBV7-9,TRBJ2-7,NA,NA,TGTGCCAGCAGCTTTACATCAGGGAAGGGCTACGAGCAGTACTTC,CASSFTSGKGYEQYF
TRBV7-7,TRBJ1-3,TRBD1,NA,TGTGCTAGCAGCCCAACGGGGAGGACAGGGGGTGATCTGCTCTCTGGAAACACCATATATTTT,CASSPTGRTGGDLLSGNTIYF
TRBV28,TRBJ1-3,NA,NA,TGTGCCAGCAGTTTTAGCTCTGGAAACACCATATATTTT,CASSFSSGNTIYF
TRBV30,TRBJ2-2,TRBD2,NA,TGTGCCTGGAGGACTAGCGGGAGAACCGGGGAGCTGTTTTTT,CAWRTSGRTGELFF
TRBV11-1,TRBJ2-2,NA,NA,TGTGCCAGCAGCTTAGACGCAGGAATTAACACCGGGGAGCTGTTTTTT,CASSLDAGINTGELFF
TRBV7-9,TRBJ2-1,NA,NA,TGTGCCAGCACCCCGGGAGCTTATAATGAGCAGTTCTTC,CASTPGAYNEQFF
TRBV30,TRBJ2-1,NA,NA,TGTGCCTGGAGTGTAGGTGGGAGCAATGAGCAGTTCTTC,CAWSVGGSNEQFF
TRBV7-9,TRBJ1-2,TRBD1,few,TGTGCCAGCAGCCCCACAAGGGACAGTTATGGCTACACCTTC,CASSPTRDSYGYTF
TRBV10-3,TRBJ1-5,NA,NA,TGTGCCATCAGTGAACAGGGTGTGAATCAGCCCCAGCATTTT,CAISEQGVNQPQHF
TRBV10-1,TRBJ2-5,TRBD1,once,TGCGCCAGCCGCCGGACAGGGACGAAGACCCAGTACTTC,CASRRTGTKTQYF
TRBV7-2,TRBJ1-1,NA,NA,TGTGCCAGCAGCTCGACTCCGGGTGTAAACACTGAAGCTTTCTTT,CASSSTPGVNTEAFF
TRBV4-1,TRBJ2-3,TRBD2,NA,TGCGCCAGCAGCCAGGGACTAGCGGGAATTACGCAGTATTTT,CASSQGLAGITQYF
TRBV6-4,TRBJ2-1,NA,NA,TGTGCCAGCAGTGCCACGGCAGGGCAGGGTGAGCAGTTCTTC,CASSATAGQGEQFF
TRBV23-1,TRBJ1-5,NA,NA,TGCGCCAACCCCCTCTGGGGTCAGCCCCAGCATTTT,CANPLWGQPQHF
TRBV15,TRBJ2-7,NA,NA,TGTGCCACCAGCAGAGGGGTGGAGCAGGGCTACGAGCAGTACTTC,CATSRGVEQGYEQYF
TRBV5-5,TRBJ1-2,NA,NA,TGTGCCAGCAGCCCGACCGGGACAAACGACTATGGCTACACCTTC,CASSPTGTNDYGYTF
TRBV5-1,TRBJ2-1,TRBD2,NA,TGCGCCAGCAGCTTGGGGACTAGCGGGAGAGGTGGGAGAGTATGGGAGCAGTTCTTC,CASSLGTSGRGGRVWEQFF
TRBV19,TRBJ1-1,NA,NA,TGTGCCAGTAGTGAAAACACTGAAGCTTTCTTT,CASSENTEAFF
TRBV9,TRBJ2-1,TRBD2,once,TGTGCCAGCAGCGTAGGGACTAGCGGTTACAATGAGCAGTTCTTC,CASSVGTSGYNEQFF
TRBV30,TRBJ1-5,NA,NA,TGTGCCTGGAGTGTAGGGTCGGCAGGGAATCAGCCCCAGCATTTT,CAWSVGSAGNQPQHF
TRBV9,TRBJ1-1,NA,NA,TGTGCCAGCAGCGTAGATGGAGGAAACGGGGGAGAGAAGGGGAGAAAAGCTTTCTTT,CASSVDGGNGGEKGRKAFF
TRBV30,TRBJ2-7,NA,NA,TGTGCCTGGCAGAGGGGCCCGGGGACTGCGGACTACGAGCAGTACTTC,CAWQRGPGTADYEQYF
TRBV28,TRBJ1-1,TRBD1,NA,TGTGCCAGCAGGGACGGGACAGGGTCTGAAGCTTTCTTT,CASRDGTGSEAFF
TRBV5-6,TRBJ2-6,NA,NA,TGTGCCAGCAGCTTGGATCGGGGCGCTGGGGCCAACGTCCTGACTTTC,CASSLDRGAGANVLTF